This T cell receptor beta chain originates from a study of T-cell memory formation after mild COVID-19. Barcoded TCR alpha and TCR beta cDNA libraries with UMIs came from 5'RACE using constant-segment primers. TCRdb re-derived calls from the 5' RACE reads in MiXCR, one entry per CDR3 protein. The sample shows under 60,000 distinct CDR3 sequences, 9.3% of them seen only once. This clonotype was found a few times. Its antigen is not known. CDR3 length equals 16 residues. Trimming pared 2 bases from V and 0 bases from J, leaving 12 bases between. Germline assignment: CDR1 SGDLS and CDR2 YYNGEE. Study-wide findings and caveats: Confirmation of SARS-CoV-2 specificity was lacking for second-wave clones peaking day 37. Day 15 to 85 contractors were CD4/CD8 balanced; later expanders leaned CD4+. Pre-infection memory held some responding clones, suggesting pre-existing cross-reactive T cells responded.

The sequenced sample was PBMCs or a T cell subset sorted from them (not recorded which). This sequence originates from an adult woman who had mild COVID-19 (a few samples of this study predate the infection). Cell type and time point are not known. V gene TRBV9 combines with J gene TRBJ1-3, with D possibly TRBD1 on 5 matching bases. This CDR3 reads CASSVRTGRSGNTIYF. The CDR3 coding sequence is TGTGCCAGCAGCGTCAGAACAGGCCGCTCTGGAAACACCATATATTTT.